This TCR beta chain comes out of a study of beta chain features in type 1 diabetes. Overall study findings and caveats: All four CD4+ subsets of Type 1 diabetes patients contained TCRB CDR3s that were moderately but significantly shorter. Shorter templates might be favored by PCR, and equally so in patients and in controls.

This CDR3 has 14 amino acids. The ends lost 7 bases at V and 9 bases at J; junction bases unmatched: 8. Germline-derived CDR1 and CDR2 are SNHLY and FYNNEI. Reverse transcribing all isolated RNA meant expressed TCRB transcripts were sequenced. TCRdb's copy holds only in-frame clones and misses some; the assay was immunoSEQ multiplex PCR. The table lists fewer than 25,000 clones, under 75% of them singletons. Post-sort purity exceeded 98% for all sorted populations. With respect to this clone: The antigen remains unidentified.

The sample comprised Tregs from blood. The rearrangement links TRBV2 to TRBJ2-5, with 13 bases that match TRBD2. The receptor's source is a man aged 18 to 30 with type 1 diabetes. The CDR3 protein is CASIFTSGRGAQYF. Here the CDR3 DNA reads TGTGCCAGCATCTTCACTAGCGGGAGGGGGGCCCAGTACTTC.